The sequence of this TCR beta chain was determined in a study of cytomegalovirus exposure and HLA in healthy donors. Study-level points and caveats: From TCR beta sequences, most subjects' HLA-A and HLA-B alleles were reportedly predicted accurately. The authors enumerated under 200 TCR beta chains as linked to cytomegalovirus.

Concerning this clone itself: The antigen remains unidentified.

60 Vbeta and 13 Jbeta primers were used in PCR. Method: immunoSEQ multiplex PCR; TCRdb's copy keeps in-frame clones and lacks some. The sample lists fewer than 200,000 clones, over 65% occurring once. With V trimmed by 5 bases and J by 0 bases, 10 bases remained unmatched. This CDR3 is 18 amino acids long. The germline CDR1 and CDR2 sequences are SGHTA and FQGNSA. The genes are TRBV7-2 and TRBJ1-5; 10 bases are a match to TRBD1. What was sequenced was PBMCs. The TCR originated in a middle-aged man in good health and CMV-seropositive. This CDR3 is CASSPRQGAPNSNQPQHF. The CDR3 DNA follows: TGTGCCAGCAGCCCACGACAGGGGGCACCCAATAGCAATCAGCCCCAGCATTTT.